These T cell receptor beta chains were read from a single sample in a study of cytomegalovirus exposure and HLA in healthy donors. The table came from immunoSEQ multiplex PCR; TCRdb's copy has only in-frame clones and leaves some out. The sample lists some 140,000 clones; less than 80% were seen once. Sequenced: PBMCs. These TCRs come from a woman between 45 and 65 years old in good health and CMV-seropositive. Each CDR3 is given with its conserved first and last residue. The D gene is left open where the match is weak. Rows give clone size only sometimes, using once, few, many, or a class for an expanded clone.

TGTGCCAGCAGTTACTCGCGACAGGCATCTTCGATGACGCAGTATTTT	CASSYSRQASSMTQYF	TRBV6-5	TRBJ2-3	NA	NA
TGTGCCAGCAGCGGAGACCCTACAGGGTTCGGCTCCTACAATGAGCAGTTCTTC	CASSGDPTGFGSYNEQFF	TRBV7-3	TRBJ2-1	NA	NA
TGTGCCAGCAGTGAAAATATAGATACGCAGTATTTT	CASSENIDTQYF	TRBV2	TRBJ2-3	NA	NA
TGCGCCAGCAGCCATCAATACGGACAGTCCTACGAGCAGTACTTC	CASSHQYGQSYEQYF	TRBV4-3	TRBJ2-7	NA	once
TGTGCCAGCAGCCTAGCCGGGGACACCATATATTTT	CASSLAGDTIYF	TRBV7-9	TRBJ1-3	NA	few
TGTGCCAGCAGCTTTTCCGACGAGCAGTACTTC	CASSFSDEQYF	TRBV7-2	TRBJ2-7	NA	NA
TGTGCCAGCAGCCCCAATGACAGGGGAGGGTATGGCTACACCTTC	CASSPNDRGGYGYTF	TRBV6-1	TRBJ1-2	TRBD1	NA
TGTGCCAGCACTCAGGGGGAAAGGACTGAAGCTTTCTTT	CASTQGERTEAFF	TRBV2	TRBJ1-1	TRBD1	NA
TGTGCCAGCAGGGAGACAGGGGGCAGGGCGGAAGCTTTCTTT	CASRETGGRAEAFF	TRBV6-6	TRBJ1-1	TRBD1	once
TGCGCCAGCAGCCAAGGTCCAGGGGGCGTCTATGGCTACACCTTC	CASSQGPGGVYGYTF	TRBV4-1	TRBJ1-2	TRBD1	NA
TGTGCCATCAGTGACCCCGGGACAGGGTTCTACGAGCAGTACTTC	CAISDPGTGFYEQYF	TRBV10-3	TRBJ2-7	TRBD1	NA
TGTGCCAGCAGTTACGAGGGTTACGAGCAGTACTTC	CASSYEGYEQYF	TRBV6-6	TRBJ2-7	NA	NA
TGTGCCAGCAGCGTAGGCAGGGGGACTTACAATGAGCAGTTCTTC	CASSVGRGTYNEQFF	TRBV9	TRBJ2-1	NA	NA
TGTGCCACCAGCAGCTTGATGGCGGGGACCCAGTACTTC	CATSSLMAGTQYF	TRBV15	TRBJ2-5	NA	NA
TGTGCCTGGAGTAGAGGGAACAATCAGCCCCAGCATTTT	CAWSRGNNQPQHF	TRBV30	TRBJ1-5	NA	NA
TGTGCCAGCAGTCCCACCCCGCGGAGCATACTCACCGGGGAGCTGTTTTTT	CASSPTPRSILTGELFF	TRBV27	TRBJ2-2	NA	NA
TGTGCCTGGGCCCCCCTCGTCCAGGGGGCGAACACTGAAGCTTTCTTT	CAWAPLVQGANTEAFF	TRBV30	TRBJ1-1	TRBD1	NA
TGTGCCAGCCTCAAAACAGGTGATAGCAATCAGCCCCAGCATTTT	CASLKTGDSNQPQHF	TRBV16	TRBJ1-5	NA	NA
TGCAGCGTTTCTCGGGGGTACGAGCAGTACTTC	CSVSRGYEQYF	TRBV29-1	TRBJ2-7	NA	NA
TGCGCCAGCAGGGGCACGACCAACACTGAAGCTTTCTTT	CASRGTTNTEAFF	TRBV5-1	TRBJ1-1	NA	NA
TGTGCCAGCAGTCCGACAGAGTTCTATGGCTACACCTTC	CASSPTEFYGYTF	TRBV6-5	TRBJ1-2	NA	once
TGTGCCAGCAGCCCGCGGGGGGGCCTCTTCAATGAGCAGTTCTTC	CASSPRGGLFNEQFF	TRBV7-3	TRBJ2-1	TRBD2	NA
TGTGCCAGCAGTTACCGCGGACAAGCAAACACCATATATTTT	CASSYRGQANTIYF	TRBV6-5	TRBJ1-3	NA	once
TGTGCCAGTAGTATAGAACAGGGAAGGAATCAGCCCCAGCATTTT	CASSIEQGRNQPQHF	TRBV19	TRBJ1-5	NA	NA
TGTGCCAGCACTTCTCCGGGACAGGGTCTCACCGGGGAGCTGTTTTTT	CASTSPGQGLTGELFF	TRBV28	TRBJ2-2	TRBD1	NA
TGCAGTGCTGGGGGGGGCTACGAGCAGTACTTC	CSAGGGYEQYF	TRBV20-1	TRBJ2-7	TRBD2	NA
TGTGCCAGCAGCCAAACACCGGGGTACACCGGGGAGCTGTTTTTT	CASSQTPGYTGELFF	TRBV14	TRBJ2-2	NA	NA
TGTGCCAGCAGCTTAGAGACAGACACCGGGGAGCTGTTTTTT	CASSLETDTGELFF	TRBV7-9	TRBJ2-2	NA	NA
TGCGCCAGCAGCTCGGCGGGGGACACCGCAGATACGCAGTATTTT	CASSSAGDTADTQYF	TRBV5-1	TRBJ2-3	NA	once
TGTGCCAGAAGCTTGGCCTTTGGTGGACAGGGCCCGCAGACCCAGTACTTC	CARSLAFGGQGPQTQYF	TRBV5-3	TRBJ2-5	TRBD1	few
TGTGCCAGCAGCCAAGGCGGGGGGGTCCAGACCCAGCATTTT	CASSQGGGVQTQHF	TRBV4-2	TRBJ1-5	NA	NA
TGTGCCAGTAGTATAGACACGGGTAACTCCTACGAGCAGTACTTC	CASSIDTGNSYEQYF	TRBV19	TRBJ2-7	NA	NA
TGTGCCAGCAGTCAGACAGGGGGCGACAATCAGCCCCAGCATTTT	CASSQTGGDNQPQHF	TRBV28	TRBJ1-5	TRBD1	NA
TGTGCCAGCAGCTTGGGGGCCTCAGGGCCGTACTTC	CASSLGASGPYF	TRBV11-3	TRBJ2-4	NA	few
TGTGCCAGCAGCCAGAGGAAGGGGCTTGAATCTGGAAACACCATATATTTT	CASSQRKGLESGNTIYF	TRBV14	TRBJ1-3	NA	NA
TGTGCCAGCAGTTCGGGCCGGGGCGGGGGCACAGATACGCAGTATTTT	CASSSGRGGGTDTQYF	TRBV7-8	TRBJ2-3	NA	NA
TGTGCCAGCAGCTTAAACGGGGGAGAGGGAGAGACCCAGTACTTC	CASSLNGGEGETQYF	TRBV7-2	TRBJ2-5	NA	NA
TGCAGCGCCGGAGGGCGACAGAACAATGAGCAGTTCTTC	CSAGGRQNNEQFF	TRBV29-1	TRBJ2-1	NA	NA
TGTGCCACCCAGGGACAGTTAAAAGCTGCAACTAATGAAAAACTGTTTTTT	CATQGQLKAATNEKLFF	TRBV28	TRBJ1-4	TRBD1	NA
TGTGCCAGCAGCTTAGACTGGAGGTGTGGAAACACCATATATTTT	CASSLDWRCGNTIYF	TRBV11-3	TRBJ1-3	NA	NA
TGTGCCAGCAGTTTACAGGGCGAGATGCGCAATCAGCCCCAGCATTTT	CASSLQGEMRNQPQHF	TRBV6-5	TRBJ1-5	NA	few
TGCAGCGCGACTCTCCGGGATACACCCTACGAGCAGTACTTC	CSATLRDTPYEQYF	TRBV29-1	TRBJ2-7	NA	NA
TGCGCCAGCAGCACCGGCCCCGACTCGGGACAAAGCTCCTACGAGCAGTACTTC	CASSTGPDSGQSSYEQYF	TRBV4-1	TRBJ2-7	NA	NA
TGTGCCAGCAGCTCGGTCGCCGGCGGGGGGACAGATACGCAGTATTTT	CASSSVAGGGTDTQYF	TRBV7-2	TRBJ2-3	TRBD2	NA
TGTGCCAGCAGCCCCCAAGCGTGGACCTCGGGGAATGAGCAGTTCTTC	CASSPQAWTSGNEQFF	TRBV7-9	TRBJ2-1	NA	few
TGTGCCAGCAGTGAAGAGGCCGGGAATTACAATGAGCAGTTCTTC	CASSEEAGNYNEQFF	TRBV6-1	TRBJ2-1	NA	NA
TGTGCCAGCAGTTTGGGTCGCGGGCAGTACTTC	CASSLGRGQYF	TRBV6-1	TRBJ2-5	NA	few
TGTGCCAGCAGCCGAAGGGACAGGGGGTTAAGCACTGAAGCTTTCTTT	CASSRRDRGLSTEAFF	TRBV7-8	TRBJ1-1	TRBD1	NA
TGTGCCAGCAGTTTGGACAGGGTCGTCACCGGGGAGCTGTTTTTT	CASSLDRVVTGELFF	TRBV6-1	TRBJ2-2	TRBD1	NA
TGTGCCAGCAGCCCGAGGGAGTGGGAGACCCAGTACTTC	CASSPREWETQYF	TRBV9	TRBJ2-5	NA	NA
TGTGCTAGCAGCTTAATTCGGGGTTGGGAGACCCAGTACTTC	CASSLIRGWETQYF	TRBV7-7	TRBJ2-5	NA	NA
TGCGCCAGCAGCTTGGGGCCCCGGGAAGAGAATGGGCAGTTCTTC	CASSLGPREENGQFF	TRBV5-1	TRBJ2-1	NA	NA
TGTGCCTGGAGTGGAGGGACAGGGGGCAGAGATACGCAGTATTTT	CAWSGGTGGRDTQYF	TRBV30	TRBJ2-3	TRBD1	NA
TGTGCCAGCAGTGCCGGACTAGCGGGGGTGGTAGATACGCAGTATTTT	CASSAGLAGVVDTQYF	TRBV6-1	TRBJ2-3	TRBD2	NA
TGTGCCAGCAGCTTATATAGACAGGGTGAAGAGACCCAGTACTTC	CASSLYRQGEETQYF	TRBV7-9	TRBJ2-5	TRBD1	NA
TGTGCCAGCAGTTACTCTGGGGGGACTGAAGCTTTCTTT	CASSYSGGTEAFF	TRBV6-5	TRBJ1-1	NA	NA
TGTGCCAGCAGCAACGACAGGTTAAACTATGGCTACACCTTC	CASSNDRLNYGYTF	TRBV5-8	TRBJ1-2	NA	NA
TGCGCCAGCAGCCCCCCTGGTAGCTATGGCTACACCTTC	CASSPPGSYGYTF	TRBV5-1	TRBJ1-2	NA	NA
TGTGCCTGGACGGGGGAAGGTGGAGATCAGCCCCAGCATTTT	CAWTGEGGDQPQHF	TRBV30	TRBJ1-5	NA	NA
TGTGCCAGCTCAGTCTCGGGACAGGGCGGAGAGACCCAGTACTTC	CASSVSGQGGETQYF	TRBV18	TRBJ2-5	TRBD1	NA